This T cell receptor (beta chain) derives from a study of cytomegalovirus exposure and HLA in healthy donors. Per the germline V gene, CDR1 is SGHRS and CDR2 is YFSETQ. The CDR3 runs 16 residues. The V end was cut by 3 bases, the J end by 1 base, with 16 bases between. Study-level results: It was confirmed in vitro that three of the CMV-associated chains were specific for CMV antigens. The authors reported that TCR beta sequences could predict HLA-A and HLA-B alleles. These predictions were accurate for most subjects in the first cohort.

Details on this clone: The target antigen is unknown.

The PCR used 60 Vbeta and 13 Jbeta primers. Only in-frame clones appear in the TCRdb table, and some are missing; sequencing was by immunoSEQ multiplex PCR. The repertoire table contains about 130,000 clones. The chain carries TRBV5-1 and TRBJ2-5, with no clear D. This clonotype was sampled from a middle-aged woman in good health and CMV-seropositive. Sequencing used PBMCs. CDR3 region: CASSSPDGGGQETQYF. CDR3 in DNA: TGCGCCAGCAGCTCCCCGGATGGCGGCGGCCAAGAGACCCAGTACTTC.